One sample yielded the 26 T cell receptor beta chains listed below, sequenced in a study of blood T cell repertoires in COVID-19. Sequencing was performed with immunoSEQ multiplex PCR; in TCRdb, only in-frame clones are kept and a portion is missing. In the table there are fewer than 130,000 clones, approximately 85% of which are singletons. The sample was peripheral blood. Receptors were obtained from a woman aged 55-75 years with acute or convalescent COVID-19.

The J gene is TRBJ1-1, the V gene TRBV9, with unresolved D. The V end lost 4 bases, the J end lost 5 bases, and 15 bases lay between the germline ends. Germline V CDR1 and CDR2: SGDLS, YYNGEE. The CDR3 is 14 residues long. The CDR3 spells CASSPLWLRTEAFF. In DNA, the CDR3 is TGTGCCAGCAGCCCACTTTGGTTGAGAACTGAAGCTTTCTTT.

V is TRBV9 and J is TRBJ1-1, with a tentative D call TRBD1 (5 bases). The CDR3 has 15 residues. CDR1 is SGDLS and CDR2 is YYNGEE in the germline V gene. Trimming left V 0 bases short and J 4 bases short, with 13 bases between. In nucleotides, the CDR3 is TGTGCCAGCAGCGTAGAAAGGGGTGAGGTCACTGAAGCTTTCTTT. Translated: CASSVERGEVTEAFF.

This rearrangement joins TRBV6-1 to TRBJ1-2, with TRBD1 as a possible D gene (6 bases). Per the germline V gene, CDR1 is MNHNS and CDR2 is SASEGT. V lost 11 bases to trimming and J lost 4 bases, with 23 bases between them. The CDR3 runs 15 residues. CDR3 nucleotides: TGTGCCTGCACGGACAGCGACCGATTTTCCTATGGCTACACCTTC. Translating it yields CACTDSDRFSYGYTF.

The V and J genes are TRBV7-9 and TRBJ2-5, with 11 bases aligning to TRBD2. V trimming: 5 bases; J trimming: 1 base; junction bases outside the gene matches: 6. Germline CDR1 is SEHNR and CDR2 is FQNEAQ (reference sequence). The CDR3 runs 16 residues. This chain's CDR3 is CASSPKTSGVQETQYF. DNA for the CDR3: TGTGCCAGCAGCCCAAAGACTAGCGGGGTCCAAGAGACCCAGTACTTC.

Turning to this clone: The identical CDR3 is also encoded by other nucleotide sequences in the sample. The rearrangement uses TRBV18 and TRBJ1-2; 9 bases are a match to TRBD1. V gave up 3 bases and J gave up 5 bases; unmatched junction bases: 1. The CDR3 runs 13 residues. Germline V gene lookup returns CDR1 KGHSH and CDR2 LQKENI. CDR3 loop: CASSPDRGYGYTF. Here the CDR3 DNA reads TGTGCCAGCTCACCGGACAGGGGATATGGCTACACCTTC.

The chain recombines TRBV27 with TRBJ1-5; D unclear. Germline lookup yields CDR1 MNHEY and CDR2 SMNVEV (reference sequence). This CDR3 contains 18 residues. Trimming cost V 2 bases and J 1 base, with 18 bases left between them. The CDR3 spells CASSLDIFTQQSNQPQHF. The CDR3 region has the DNA TGTGCCAGCAGTTTAGACATTTTTACACAACAGAGCAATCAGCCCCAGCATTTT.

This clone was recorded only once. The gene calls are TRBV11-2 and TRBJ2-7; 7 bases agree with TRBD2. CDR3 length: 14 residues. V lost 1 base to trimming and J lost 3 bases; unmatched junction nucleotides: 3. Germline CDR1 is SGHAT and CDR2 is FQNNGV. The DNA of the CDR3 is TGTGCCAGCAGCTTAGGGACGGGGGGCTACGAGCAGTACTTC. Translation: CASSLGTGGYEQYF.

This chain links TRBV18 with TRBJ1-6; TRBD1 agrees at 8 bases. Trimming at V came to 2 bases and at J to 12 bases, leaving 6 bases not matched to a gene. CDR1 is KGHSH and CDR2 is LQKENI in the germline V gene. The CDR3 has 14 residues. CDR3 protein: CASSPGTGQVPLHF. The CDR3, as DNA: TGTGCCAGCTCACCAGGGACAGGCCAAGTACCCCTCCACTTT.

The gene calls are TRBV24-1 and TRBJ2-1, with D perhaps matching TRBD2 (6 bases). This CDR3 region has 16 residues. CDR1 and CDR2 (germline): KGHDR, SFDVKD. The ends were cut back, 2 bases at V and 0 bases at J, with 10 bases in the middle. Written as DNA, the CDR3 is TGTGCCACCAGTGATTCCCTAGCGAACTCCTACAATGAGCAGTTCTTC. Translating gives CATSDSLANSYNEQFF.

The J gene is TRBJ2-6, the V gene TRBV19; D is unresolved. CDR1 LNHDA and CDR2 SQIVND come from the germline V gene (reference sequence). This CDR3 is 15 amino acids long. The ends were cut back, 8 bases at V and 0 bases at J, with 11 bases in the middle. The CDR3, as DNA: TGTGCCAGTGTCCCACGGTCCTCTGGGGCCAACGTCCTGACTTTC. This translates into CASVPRSSGANVLTF.

The chain employs TRBV6-5 and TRBJ2-2, with D perhaps TRBD2 (5 bases). Deletions cut 7 bases from V and 6 bases from J, with 15 bases between. The CDR3 contains 14 residues. Per the germline V gene, CDR1 is MNHEY and CDR2 is SVGAGI. CDR3 coding DNA: TGTGCCAGCATCGGCAAGCGGATGGCCGGGGAGCTGTTTTTT. Amino acid sequence: CASIGKRMAGELFF.

The gene calls are TRBV11-3 and TRBJ1-1; TRBD1 matches 11 bases. This CDR3 comprises 14 residues. V shed 3 bases, J shed 5 bases, and the junction held 2 bases outside the gene matches. CDR1 is SGHNT and CDR2 is YENEEA in the germline V gene. DNA for the CDR3: TGTGCCAGCAGCTTCCGGGACAGGGGGACTGAAGCTTTCTTT. This sequence encodes CASSFRDRGTEAFF. The whole variable domain, remainder taken from reference TRBV11-3 and TRBJ1-1, is EAGVVQSPRYKIIEKKQPVAFWCNPISGHNTLYWYLQNLGQGPELLIRYENEEAVDDSQLPKDRFSAERLKGVDSTLKIQPAELGDSAVYLCASSFRDRGTEAFFGQGTRLTVV.

The chain employs TRBV7-3 and TRBJ1-1; D might be TRBD1 (5 bases). Trimming shortened V by 2 bases and J by 11 bases, and 15 bases separated the two germline ends. The CDR3 spans 13 residues. Germline V gene lookup returns CDR1 SGHTA and CDR2 FQGTGA. The CDR3 loop reads CASSLDGGSEAFF. CDR3 nucleotide sequence: TGTGCCAGCAGCTTAGATGGGGGGAGTGAGGCTTTCTTT.

This chain connects TRBV7-9 to TRBJ1-3; no firm D call. This CDR3 contains 16 residues. Trimming took off 0 bases at V and 0 bases at J, with 9 bases between the two ends. The germline V gene encodes CDR1 SEHNR and CDR2 FQNEAQ (reference sequence). CDR3 in amino acids: CASSLAGSYSGNTIYF. The DNA for the CDR3 is TGTGCCAGCAGCTTAGCGGGGAGTTACTCTGGAAACACCATATATTTT.

The rearrangement uses TRBV7-9 and TRBJ1-4, with 7 bases that match TRBD1. This CDR3 has 13 residues. Germline loops: CDR1 SEHNR, CDR2 FQNEAQ (reference sequence). The junction had 1 base not matched to a gene; V was cut back by 5 bases and J by 4 bases. Written as DNA, the CDR3 is TGTGCCAGCAGCGGACAGGTTAATGAAAAACTGTTTTTT. The encoded protein is CASSGQVNEKLFF.

This clone was seen a few times. The chain employs TRBV24-1 and TRBJ2-5; 10 bases map to TRBD2. CDR1 KGHDR and CDR2 SFDVKD come from the germline V gene. The CDR3 has 16 amino acids. V lost 4 bases and J lost 5; bases outside the gene matches: 9. CDR3 sequence: CATSEPIAGGTETQYF. The CDR3 bases are TGTGCCACCAGTGAACCCATAGCGGGGGGTACGGAGACCCAGTACTTC.

The V gene is TRBV11-3, the J gene TRBJ2-3, with a tentative D call TRBD2 (5 bases). The V end lost 4 bases, the J end lost 3 bases, and 20 bases lay between the germline ends. The CDR3 has 17 amino acids. Germline V lookup: CDR1 SGHNT, CDR2 YENEEA. CDR3 nucleotide sequence: TGTGCCAGCAGCTCGTCCTGGGGAGCGATGGATACAGATACGCAGTATTTT. Translating it yields CASSSSWGAMDTDTQYF.

This chain connects TRBV6-5 to TRBJ1-2; D gene uncertain. CDR1 is MNHEY, CDR2 SVGAGI, per germline. This CDR3 region has 12 residues. The V and J ends lost 2 bases and 4 bases respectively, with 5 bases between them. In nucleotides, the CDR3 is TGTGCCAGCAGTTACGACTTCTATGGCTACACCTTC. Protein sequence: CASSYDFYGYTF.

The chain uses TRBV6-2 or TRBV6-3 and TRBJ2-2; D is undetermined. Germline V gene sequence: CDR1 MNHEY, CDR2 SVGEGT. The ends were cut back, 3 bases at V and 2 bases at J, with 7 bases in the middle. The CDR3 spans 14 residues. The CDR3 DNA reads as TGTGCCAGCAGTTATTTGACAAACACCGGGGAGCTGTTTTTT. Its translation is CASSYLTNTGELFF.

The rearrangement uses TRBV3-1 (or the pseudogene TRBV3-2) and TRBJ2-3, with D perhaps matching TRBD1 (5 bases). Germline lookup yields CDR1 LGHDT and CDR2 YNNKEL (reference sequence). V shed 0 bases and J shed 1 base, with 8 bases lying between them. This CDR3 region has 15 residues. The CDR3 nucleotides are TGTGCCAGCAGCCAAGAGGTGACAGGCACAGATACGCAGTATTTT. Protein: CASSQEVTGTDTQYF.

The chain joins TRBV5-4 to TRBJ2-1; the match to TRBD2 covers 12 bases. The CDR3 has 17 residues. The germline V gene has CDR1 SGHNT and CDR2 YYREEE (reference sequence). Trimming removed 2 bases from V and 1 base from J; junction bases left unmatched: 4. CDR3 nucleotide sequence: TGTGCCAGCAGCTTAACTAGCGGGGGGAGATCCTACAATGAGCAGTTCTTC. This encodes CASSLTSGGRSYNEQFF.

This clone was seen a single time. The chain employs TRBV4-3 and TRBJ2-7; weak D call: TRBD2 (5 bases). The germline V gene encodes CDR1 LGHNA and CDR2 YSLEER. The CDR3 has 15 residues. V was clipped by 0 bases and J by 2 bases, with 11 bases between them. For the CDR3, the DNA is TGCGCCAGCAGCCAAGAGAGCGGCGGACCCTACGAGCAGTACTTC. Its translation: CASSQESGGPYEQYF.

The CDR3 is CASSPRADTQYF. The DNA for the CDR3 is TGTGCCAGCAGTCCCAGGGCGGATACGCAGTATTTT. J is TRBJ2-3 and V is TRBV12-3 or TRBV12-4; D possibly corresponds to TRBD1 (5 bases). The CDR3 length is 12 residues. V gave up 5 bases and J gave up 6 bases, with 9 bases separating them.

The J gene is TRBJ2-3, the V gene TRBV11-2, with a possible D match to TRBD1 (5 bases). Looked up from germline, CDR1 is SGHAT and CDR2 is FQNNGV. Trimming took off 8 bases at V and 0 bases at J, with 12 bases between the two ends. The CDR3 is made up of 14 amino acids. CDR3 DNA sequence: TGTGCCAGCTCCCCCCAGGGTAGCACAGATACGCAGTATTTT. Amino acids: CASSPQGSTDTQYF.

This rearrangement joins TRBV7-2 to TRBJ2-3, with D maybe TRBD2 (6 bases). The V and J ends lost 7 bases and 4 bases respectively, with 15 bases between them. The CDR3 is 14 residues long. In germline, CDR1 is SGHTA, CDR2 FQGNSA. The CDR3 loop is CASKRGLGPDTQYF. CDR3 DNA: TGTGCCAGCAAACGGGGACTGGGACCAGATACGCAGTATTTT.

This clone was recorded a few times. V is TRBV24-1 and J is TRBJ2-5; 9 positions agree with TRBD1. CDR1 and CDR2 from the germline V gene are KGHDR and SFDVKD. V was pared by 6 bases and J by 5 bases, with 9 bases of the junction left unmatched. CDR3 length: 15 residues. The DNA of the CDR3 is TGTGCCACCAGTTCTAGGGACAGGGCGCTGGAGACCCAGTACTTC. Its protein is CATSSRDRALETQYF.